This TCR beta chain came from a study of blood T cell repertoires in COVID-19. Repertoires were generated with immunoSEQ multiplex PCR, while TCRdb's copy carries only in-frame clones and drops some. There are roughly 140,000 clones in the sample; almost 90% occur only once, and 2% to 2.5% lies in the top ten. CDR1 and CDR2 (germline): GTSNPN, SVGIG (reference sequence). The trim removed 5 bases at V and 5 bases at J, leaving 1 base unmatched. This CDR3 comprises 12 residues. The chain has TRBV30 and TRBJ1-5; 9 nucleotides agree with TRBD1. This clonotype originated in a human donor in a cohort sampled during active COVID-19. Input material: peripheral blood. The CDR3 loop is CAWRQGDQPQHF. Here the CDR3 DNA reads TGTGCCTGGCGACAGGGGGATCAGCCCCAGCATTTT.